The sequence of this T cell receptor beta chain was determined in a study of T cell responses to AZD1222 COVID-19 vaccine. Regarding the study as a whole: Possibly, clonal diversity was underestimated; donors were largely white British and included more females. Researchers report vaccine-associated CD4 TCRs spanning spike, with dominance at 160-218 and 743-854.

Measured with immunoSEQ multiplex PCR; TCRdb has only the in-frame clones, and not every one. The profile covers over 50,000 clones, with about 89% appearing a single time and approximately 15% taken by the ten largest. A remark on this clone: Its antigen is undetermined.

The sequence was collected from an adult who received the AZD1222 COVID-19 vaccine. The sequences come from peripheral blood, collected 28 days after the second AZD1222 dose.

CDR3 bases: TGTGCCAGCAGTGATTGGGGAGGGTCTGTCGAGCAGTACTTC. This gives the protein CASSDWGGSVEQYF. The chain uses TRBV6-1 and TRBJ2-7; the match to TRBD2 covers 7 bases. Germline V gene sequence: CDR1 MNHNS, CDR2 SASEGT. This CDR3 has 14 amino acids. V lost 3 bases to trimming and J lost 6 bases; unmatched junction nucleotides: 8.